The subject of this entry is one TCR beta chain. Its antigen is unknown. Base qualities are missing; no much larger clone stands one base away. Inclusive of the bounding cysteine and phenylalanine, the CDR3 is 14 residues long. Only the CDR3 region is kept as DNA, spanning 42 bases read in frame from base 1. V is trimmed back by 5 bases and J by 7 bases, and the junction contains 11 bases that no gene match accounts for. Looking up the germline V gene yields CDR1 SGHNT and CDR2 YENEEA. This sample stems from a study of CD4+ T cells in melanoma (dated 2022 in TCRdb). In terms of the full investigation: Neoantigen-specific CD4+ T cells in human melanoma were what the study investigated.

Libraries were made using the immunoSEQ multiplex PCR assay. The table was pulled from immuneACCESS by TCRdb, which kept in-frame rearrangements only. Such tables lose some clones; where checked, under half of the loss comes from unresolved V genes, and the rest has no known cause. Counted in this sample were 14,000 to 15,000 clones; over 55% of them appeared once. The ten top clones hold about a sixth of the sample. Donors were patients with melanoma. The investigation overall reported the following: Neoantigen-specific CD4+ T cells in melanoma were reported to have a range of differentiation states. The report described a correlation between neoantigen-specific CD4+ T cells and the function of CD8+ T cells, macrophages and B cells.

This receptor was identified in a human donor with melanoma. The V and J segments used are TRBV11-3 and TRBJ2-7, with TRBD1 matching 7 junction bases. Sequencing was done on a sample of cells from a culture (not recorded whether cultured in vitro). Here is the DNA: TGTGCCAGCAGCCGCCTGGGACAGCGCGGAGAGCAGTACTTC. It translates to CASSRLGQRGEQYF.